Listed below are T cell receptor beta chains from one sample, sequenced in a study of early T cells in non-severe SARS-CoV-2 infection. TCRdb passed the 5' RACE reads through MiXCR, listing each CDR3 protein once. The data show 74,000 or so distinct CDR3 sequences, over 10% seen once. The sample taken for sequencing was whole blood. The receptors come from an adult who was a healthcare worker with PCR-confirmed SARS-CoV-2 infection or an uninfected control (not recorded which). CDR3s include the opening cysteine and the closing phenylalanine or tryptophan. D genes are given only for firm matches. Some rows mark clone size as missing; the rest say once, few, many or name a class of expanded clone.

D gene	V gene	clone size	J gene	CDR3 DNA	CDR3 protein
-	TRBV27	many	TRBJ2-7	TGTGCCAGCAGTTTATCGGCCACCCGGGAGTTCTACGAGCAGTACTTC	CASSLSATREFYEQYF
-	TRBV7-7	many	TRBJ2-3	TGTGCCAGCAGCCGGACCTCTAGCACAGATACGCAGTATTTT	CASSRTSSTDTQYF
-	TRBV29-1	-	TRBJ1-2	TGCAGCTTCGGGACGGGGAACTATGGCTACACCTTC	CSFGTGNYGYTF
-	TRBV4-1	-	TRBJ2-7	TGCGCCAGCAGCCAAGAGCTGAACTACGAGCAGTACTTC	CASSQELNYEQYF
-	TRBV18	many	TRBJ2-7	TGTGTCAGCTCACCACGTAACGGACAGGCTGCCGCGGGGGTCCGGGACGAGCAGTACTTC	CVSSPRNGQAAAGVRDEQYF
-	TRBV5-4	-	TRBJ2-1	TGTGCCAGCAGCTCCTCGCGTGGGGTGTTGGGCAATGAGCAGTTCTTC	CASSSSRGVLGNEQFF
-	TRBV24-1	-	TRBJ1-1	TGTGCCACCAGACGTGGGGTGTTCACTGAAGCTTTCTTT	CATRRGVFTEAFF
-	TRBV20-1	-	TRBJ1-1	TGCAGTGCCGCTCCCCCTTTCTTT	CSAAPPFF
-	TRBV6-5	few	TRBJ2-3	TGTGCCAGCAGTTACGACTGGGGCACAGATACGCAGTATTTT	CASSYDWGTDTQYF
-	TRBV21-1	many	TRBJ1-5	TGTGCCAGCAGCAAAGGCAATCAGCCCCAGCATTTT	CASSKGNQPQHF
-	TRBV27	few	TRBJ2-5	TGTGCCAGCAGTTTAGTCGGGAACCATGAGACCCAGTACTTC	CASSLVGNHETQYF
-	TRBV29-1	-	TRBJ2-3	TGCAGCGTTGTCTTCGGCACAGATACGCAGTATTTT	CSVVFGTDTQYF
TRBD1	TRBV18	many	TRBJ2-1	TGTGCCAGCTCACCACGAGGTGGGACAGGGACGAGTGAGCAGTTCTTC	CASSPRGGTGTSEQFF
-	TRBV20-1	many	TRBJ1-1	TGCAGTGCTAGCTCCGGGAACACTGAAGCTTTCTTT	CSASSGNTEAFF
-	TRBV5-1	-	TRBJ1-2	TGCGCCAGCAGCTTTGGAGCCACAGGAGGGAGCGGCTACACCTTC	CASSFGATGGSGYTF
TRBD1	TRBV25-1	-	TRBJ2-7	TGTGCCAGCAGTGGGCGCGGGACAGGGGCGGACGAGCAGTACTTC	CASSGRGTGADEQYF
TRBD2	TRBV7-9	many	TRBJ2-1	TGTGCCAGCAGCCCAGACCCCTGTCGGACTAGCGGGAGTTACAATGAGCAGTTCTTC	CASSPDPCRTSGSYNEQFF
-	TRBV20-1	many	TRBJ1-2	TGCAGTGGATCGCAAGGGTATGGCTACACCTTC	CSGSQGYGYTF
-	TRBV5-5	-	TRBJ1-5	TGTGCCAGCAGCATACAGGGATATAGCAATCAGCCCCAGCATTTT	CASSIQGYSNQPQHF
-	TRBV6-2/TRBV6-3	many	TRBJ1-1	TGTGCCAGCCGCCGGGGGAGCACCCTTTTGAACACTGAAGCTTTCTTT	CASRRGSTLLNTEAFF
-	TRBV3-1	-	TRBJ2-3	TGTGCCAGCACCACAAAGGGGGGCACAGATACGCAGTATTTT	CASTTKGGTDTQYF
-	TRBV29-1	-	TRBJ2-1	TGCAGCGTTGATGTCTTTAGCTCCTACAATGAGCAGTTCTTC	CSVDVFSSYNEQFF
-	TRBV7-2	-	TRBJ2-3	TGTGCCAGCCAGAAAGGACTCCTTGCCGATACGCAGTATTTT	CASQKGLLADTQYF
-	TRBV12-3/TRBV12-4	-	TRBJ2-7	TGTGCCAGCAGTTTTCTGGCCGCCTCCTACGAGCAGTACTTC	CASSFLAASYEQYF
-	TRBV2	many	TRBJ2-7	TGTGCCAGCGGATTCTACGGCTCCGAGCAGTACTTC	CASGFYGSEQYF
-	TRBV29-1	-	TRBJ2-1	TGCAGCGTAGGGAACGGGGCCAATGAGCAGTTCTTC	CSVGNGANEQFF
-	TRBV27	many	TRBJ1-1	TGTGCCAGCAGTCCTTGGGGGCTTACTGAAGCTTTCTTT	CASSPWGLTEAFF